The clone carrying this TCR beta chain was seen many times. Its antigen is still unknown. Uncontrolled infection, other autoimmune disease, pregnancy and lactation each barred patients from inclusion. Amplification of TCR beta CDR3 regions used RNA as the template. When the TCR CDR3 underwent first-round RT-PCR, the HTBI primer set was used. In TCRdb, the multiplex PCR reads were re-called with MiXCR into one record per CDR3 protein. The sample consists of under 350,000 distinct CDR3 sequences, about 21% of them appearing once. J lost 8 bases, V lost 5 bases, and 13 bases had no gene match. CDR3 length: 16 amino acids. CDR1 is SGHRS, CDR2 YFSETQ, per germline. The data were taken from a study of T cells in Graves' hyperthyroidism and ophthalmopathy. Study results and limitations: Before onset, by a median of around 6.4 months, the model predicted ophthalmopathy.

The chain employs TRBV5-1 and TRBJ2-1, with TRBD1 matching 10 bases. This TCR was sampled from a woman in her 50s with Graves' hyperthyroidism. The sequencing sample was made of blood. The CDR3 spells CASRERDRGLWDEQFF. Here the CDR3 DNA reads TGCGCCAGCAGGGAACGGGACAGGGGACTTTGGGATGAGCAGTTCTTC. The full variable domain, its missing parts supplied by reference TRBV5-1 and TRBJ2-1, is KAGVTQTPRYLIKTRGQQVTLSCSPISGHRSVSWYQQTPGQGLQFLFEYFSETQRNKGNFPGRFSGRQFSNSRSEMNVSTLELGDSALYLCASRERDRGLWDEQFFGPGTRLTVL.